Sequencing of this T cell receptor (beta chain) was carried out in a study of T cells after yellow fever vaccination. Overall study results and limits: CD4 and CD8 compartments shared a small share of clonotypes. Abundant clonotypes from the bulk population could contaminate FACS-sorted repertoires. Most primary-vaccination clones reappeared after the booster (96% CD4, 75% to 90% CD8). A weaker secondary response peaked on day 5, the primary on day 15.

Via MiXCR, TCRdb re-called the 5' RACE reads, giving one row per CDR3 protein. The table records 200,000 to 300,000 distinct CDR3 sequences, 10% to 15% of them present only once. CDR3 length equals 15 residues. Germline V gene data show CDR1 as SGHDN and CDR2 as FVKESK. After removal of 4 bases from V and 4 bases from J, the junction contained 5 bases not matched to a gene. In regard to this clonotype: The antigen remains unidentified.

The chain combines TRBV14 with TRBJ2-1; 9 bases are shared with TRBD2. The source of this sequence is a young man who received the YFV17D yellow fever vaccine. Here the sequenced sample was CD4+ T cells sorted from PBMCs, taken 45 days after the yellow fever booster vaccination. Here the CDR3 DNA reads TGTGCCAGCAGCCTTGGGACTAGCCGGTACAATGAGCAGTTCTTC. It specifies CASSLGTSRYNEQFF.